The 15 T cell receptor beta chains below were found in one sample sequenced in a study of vaccination effects on CD4 cells after COVID-19. The antigens these receptors bind are not known. Having been cultured for roughly 9 days, the cells underwent CD4+ T cell isolation. Participants each got two BNT162b2 or mRNA-1273 vaccine doses. TCRdb's table, derived via immunoSEQ multiplex PCR, lists solely in-frame clones and lacks some. This sample has tens of thousands of clones, with 74% found just once. The sequencing here drew on CD4+ T cells from PBMCs cultured without peptide, taken after COVID-19 vaccination. All receptors come from a human donor who received a COVID-19 vaccine.

This clone was seen only once. This rearrangement joins TRBV15 to TRBJ2-7; possible D gene TRBD1, 5 bases. This CDR3 spans 13 amino acids. Between the trimmed V and J ends, which lost 4 bases and 3 bases, there was a span of 10 bases. CDR1 and CDR2 from the germline V gene are LNHNV and YYDKDF (reference sequence). The CDR3 nucleotides are TGTGCCACCAGCAAGGACACCCTCTACGAGCAGTACTTC. Translating gives CATSKDTLYEQYF.

The CDR3 spells CAWARDRSYNEQFF. Written as DNA, the CDR3 is TGTGCCTGGGCCCGGGACCGCTCCTACAATGAGCAGTTCTTC. The rearrangement uses TRBV30 and TRBJ2-1; D may correspond to TRBD1 or TRBD2 (5 bases each). The ends were cut back, 5 bases at V and 0 bases at J, with 11 bases in the middle. From germline, CDR1 is GTSNPN and CDR2 SVGIG (reference sequence). The CDR3 is 14 residues long.

The J gene is TRBJ2-2, the V gene TRBV21-1; the table gives TRBD1 as D, unverified against the DNA. TRBV21-1 is a pseudogene. CDR3 length: 15 amino acids. The CDR3 nucleotides read TGTGCCAGCAATCCACAGGATTATAACACCGGGGAGCTGTTTTTT. It encodes CASNPQDYNTGELFF.

This chain links TRBV5-1 with TRBJ1-5; the match to TRBD1 covers 9 bases. V gave up 4 bases and J gave up 7 bases; unmatched junction bases: 12. The CDR3 totals 16 residues. Per germline, CDR1 SGHRS and CDR2 YFSETQ. Written as DNA, the CDR3 is TGCGCCAGCAGCACGGATGACAGGGGGTCGTACCAGCCCCAGCATTTT. Translated, it gives CASSTDDRGSYQPQHF.

J is TRBJ1-4 and V is TRBV4-1, with 9 bases identical to TRBD1. Losses at the gene ends were 3 bases for V and 0 bases for J; bases not matched to a gene: 8. Germline loops: CDR1 MGHRA, CDR2 YSYEKL. This CDR3 comprises 18 residues. The CDR3 loop is CASSHSGQGISTNEKLFF. The CDR3 DNA sequence: TGCGCCAGCAGCCACTCGGGACAGGGTATTTCAACTAATGAAAAACTGTTTTTT.

The chain combines TRBV21-1 with TRBJ1-1; no check of the table's D call, TRBD1, against the DNA was made. TRBV21-1 is recorded as a pseudogene. This CDR3 has 19 residues. The CDR3 coding sequence is TGTGCCAGCCCCAAGGAGAGGACAGGGGGGACAAGCCCGAACACTGAAGCTTTCTTT. This encodes CASPKERTGGTSPNTEAFF.

The V gene is TRBV5-1, the J gene TRBJ2-1, with D possibly TRBD2 on 6 matching bases. Germline CDR1 reads SGHRS; CDR2 reads YFSETQ. This CDR3 is built from 12 residues. V lost 5 bases and J lost 6, with 9 bases in between. The CDR3 DNA reads as TGCGCCAGCAGTGATAGCGGCAATGAGCAGTTCTTC. Protein sequence: CASSDSGNEQFF.

Only a few counts were recorded for this clone. This sequence joins TRBV19 and TRBJ2-1; a possible D gene is TRBD2 (6 bases). Germline CDR1 and CDR2: LNHDA and SQIVND (reference sequence). The CDR3 spans 17 residues. Trimming shortened V by 4 bases and J by 0 bases, and 16 bases separated the two germline ends. The CDR3 sequence is CASSRRSGTSSYNEQFF. CDR3 in DNA: TGTGCCAGTAGTAGGCGTAGCGGTACTAGCTCCTACAATGAGCAGTTCTTC.

In its sample, this clone was seen a few times. The chain's CDR3 is CASSRGTANEKLFF. CDR3 bases: TGTGCCAGCAGTAGAGGGACAGCAAATGAAAAACTGTTTTTT. The chain carries TRBV6-2 or TRBV6-3 and TRBJ1-4; 7 bases match TRBD1. The CDR3 consists of 14 residues. V gave up 5 bases and J gave up 5 bases; unmatched junction bases: 5. The V gene's germline CDR1 is MNHEY and CDR2 SVGEGT.

This clone was recorded a few times. The rearrangement links TRBV27 to TRBJ1-6; 7 bases are a match to TRBD1. V shed 2 bases and J 9 bases; nucleotides not matched to a gene: 10. Germline loops: CDR1 MNHEY, CDR2 SMNVEV (reference sequence). The CDR3 has 16 amino acids. The CDR3 region has the DNA TGTGCCAGCAGTTTAGGGGCAGGGGGTCCCTCTTCACCCCTCCACTTT. Amino acid sequence: CASSLGAGGPSSPLHF.

The chain links TRBV5-4 to TRBJ1-1; the D is unclear. Trimming took off 1 base at V and 2 bases at J, with 6 bases between the two ends. This CDR3 comprises 13 residues. Germline CDR1 is SGHNT and CDR2 is YYREEE (reference sequence). The CDR3 DNA reads TGTGCCAGCAGCTTGAAGCTAAACACTGAAGCTTTCTTT. The encoded protein is CASSLKLNTEAFF. The entire variable domain, with the rest obtained from reference TRBV5-4 and TRBJ1-1, is as follows: ETGVTQSPTHLIKTRGQQVTLRCSSQSGHNTVSWYQQALGQGPQFIFQYYREEENGRGNFPPRFSGLQFPNYSSELNVNALELDDSALYLCASSLKLNTEAFFGQGTRLTVV.

J is TRBJ2-3 and V is TRBV15, with a weak D call TRBD2 (6 bases). V lost 5 bases to trimming and J lost 6 bases, with 12 bases between them. Looked up from germline, CDR1 is LNHNV and CDR2 is YYDKDF (reference sequence). This CDR3 has 13 amino acids. CDR3 bases: TGTGCCACCAGCCGGGACTGGGGTGATACGCAGTATTTT. This translates into CATSRDWGDTQYF.

The V gene is TRBV30, the J gene TRBJ2-7, with a possible D match to TRBD1 (6 bases). V was cut by 7 bases and J by 2 bases, with 15 bases left in between. The CDR3 has 13 residues. Germline V CDR1 and CDR2: GTSNPN, SVGIG (reference sequence). This CDR3 reads CAFQGMGTYEQYF. CDR3 DNA sequence: TGTGCCTTCCAGGGGATGGGAACCTACGAGCAGTACTTC.

The V gene is TRBV27, the J gene TRBJ2-6; 7 bases match TRBD1. The germline CDR1 and CDR2 sequences are MNHEY and SMNVEV (reference sequence). Unmatched junction bases numbered 13, after V lost 5 bases and J lost 0 bases. The CDR3 sequence is 19 residues long. The CDR3 sequence is CASSPPGTAGLSGANVLTF. CDR3 sequence (DNA): TGTGCCAGCAGTCCTCCCGGGACAGCTGGGCTCTCTGGGGCCAACGTCCTGACTTTC.

The chain links TRBV6-5 to TRBJ2-2, with D tentatively TRBD2 (5 bases). CDR1 MNHEY and CDR2 SVGAGI come from the germline V gene. This CDR3 has 12 residues. The germline V and J ends were trimmed by 7 bases and 4 bases, with 7 bases remaining between them. The CDR3 region has the DNA TGTGCCAGCAACGGGGTCACCGGGGAGCTGTTTTTT. Protein product: CASNGVTGELFF.